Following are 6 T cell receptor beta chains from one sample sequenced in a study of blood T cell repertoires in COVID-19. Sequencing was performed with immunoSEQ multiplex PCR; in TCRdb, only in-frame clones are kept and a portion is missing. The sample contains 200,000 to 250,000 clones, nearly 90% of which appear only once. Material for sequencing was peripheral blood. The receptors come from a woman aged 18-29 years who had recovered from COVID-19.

The CDR3 nucleotides read TGTGCCACCAGCAGAGATGGAAGGCGGGGAGGGCAGTACTTC. Its protein is CATSRDGRRGGQYF. The chain employs TRBV15 and TRBJ2-7; perhaps TRBD2 as D (6 bases). The V gene lost 0 bases and the J gene lost 9 bases, with 15 bases spanning the gap. Germline-derived CDR1 and CDR2 are LNHNV and YYDKDF (reference sequence). This CDR3 has 14 amino acids. Based on the CDR3 plus reference TRBV15 and TRBJ2-7, the full variable domain is DAMVIQNPRYQVTQFGKPVTLSCSQTLNHNVMYWYQQKSSQAPKLLFHYYDKDFNNEADTPDNFQSRRPNTSFCFLDIRSPGLGDTAMYLCATSRDGRRGGQYFGPGTRLTVT.

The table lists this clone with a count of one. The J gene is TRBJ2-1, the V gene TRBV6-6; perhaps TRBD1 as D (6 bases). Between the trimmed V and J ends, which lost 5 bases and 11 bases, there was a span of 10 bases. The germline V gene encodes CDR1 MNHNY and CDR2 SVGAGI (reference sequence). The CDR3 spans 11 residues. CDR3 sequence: CASSTQGKQFF. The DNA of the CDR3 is TGTGCCAGCAGTACTCAGGGGAAGCAGTTCTTC.

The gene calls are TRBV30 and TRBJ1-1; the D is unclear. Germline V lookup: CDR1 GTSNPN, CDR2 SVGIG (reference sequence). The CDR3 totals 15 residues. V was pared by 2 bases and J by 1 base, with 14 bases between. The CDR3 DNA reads TGTGCCTGGAGTTCATTTGGGCCAGGGAACACTGAAGCTTTCTTT. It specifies CAWSSFGPGNTEAFF.

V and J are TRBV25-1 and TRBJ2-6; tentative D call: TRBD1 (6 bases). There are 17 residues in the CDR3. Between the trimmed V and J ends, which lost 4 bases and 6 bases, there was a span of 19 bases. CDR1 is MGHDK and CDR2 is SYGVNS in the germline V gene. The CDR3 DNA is TGTGCCAGCAGTGCCGACAGGCCCCCCTTCAAGGCCAACGTCCTGACTTTC. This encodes CASSADRPPFKANVLTF.

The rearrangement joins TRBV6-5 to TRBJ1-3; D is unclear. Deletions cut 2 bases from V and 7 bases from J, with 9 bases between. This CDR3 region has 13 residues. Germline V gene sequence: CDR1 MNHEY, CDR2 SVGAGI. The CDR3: CASSYDIGNTIYF. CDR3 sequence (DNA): TGTGCCAGCAGTTACGATATCGGGAACACCATATATTTT.

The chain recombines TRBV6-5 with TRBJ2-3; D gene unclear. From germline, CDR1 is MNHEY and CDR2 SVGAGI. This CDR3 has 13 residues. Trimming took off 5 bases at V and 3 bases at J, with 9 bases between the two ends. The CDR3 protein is CASSSIPTDTQYF. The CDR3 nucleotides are TGTGCCAGCAGTAGCATACCGACAGATACGCAGTATTTT.